This passage covers 4 T cell receptor beta chains from one sample sequenced in a study of cytomegalovirus exposure and HLA in healthy donors. The PCR made use of 60 Vbeta and 13 Jbeta primers. TCRdb's table, derived via immunoSEQ multiplex PCR, lists solely in-frame clones and lacks some. The sample lists roughly 100,000 clones; around three quarters were seen once. Sequencing was performed on PBMCs. The receptor set was obtained from a woman between 45 and 60 years old in good health and CMV-seropositive.

The chain has TRBV15 and TRBJ2-5; no clear D. Germline-derived CDR1 and CDR2 are LNHNV and YYDKDF (reference sequence). Deletions cut 4 bases from V and 5 bases from J, with 11 bases between. This CDR3 spans 13 amino acids. CDR3: CATSIPTYETQYF. The CDR3, as DNA: TGTGCCACCAGCATCCCGACATACGAGACCCAGTACTTC.

The count of this clone is one. The CDR3 sequence is CASSSQGLAGGADTQYF. CDR3 nucleotide sequence: TGTGCCAGCAGTTCCCAGGGACTAGCGGGGGGTGCAGATACGCAGTATTTT. The V gene is TRBV28, the J gene TRBJ2-3; 15 bases match TRBD2. J lost 4 bases, V lost 4 bases, and 6 bases had no gene match. This CDR3 is built from 17 residues. Looked up from germline, CDR1 is MDHEN and CDR2 is SYDVKM.

This clone has just a few counts. The V and J genes are TRBV4-1 and TRBJ1-1; D may be TRBD1 (6 bases). The V gene lost 4 bases and the J gene lost 1 base, with 13 bases spanning the gap. Germline values: CDR1 MGHRA, CDR2 YSYEKL. The CDR3 length is 15 residues. The CDR3 coding sequence is TGCGCCAGCAGCCCCCCCGACAGGTGGAACACTGAAGCTTTCTTT. It codes for CASSPPDRWNTEAFF.

This clone has only one observation. The chain links TRBV28 to TRBJ1-1; 12 bases are a match to TRBD1. Losses at the gene ends were 6 bases for V and 4 bases for J; bases not matched to a gene: 3. CDR3 size: 14 residues. The germline V gene has CDR1 MDHEN and CDR2 SYDVKM. CDR3 protein: CASSPGQGATEAFF. The CDR3 nucleotides read TGTGCCAGCAGCCCGGGACAGGGGGCCACTGAAGCTTTCTTT. The full variable domain, with the rest looked up from reference TRBV28 and TRBJ1-1, is DVKVTQSSRYLVKRTGEKVFLECVQDMDHENMFWYRQDPGLGLRLIYFSYDVKMKEKGDIPEGYSVSREKKERFSLILESASTNQTSMYLCASSPGQGATEAFFGQGTRLTVV.